Each of the 32 T cell receptor beta chains below was sequenced from the same sample in a study of shared clonotypes between healthy human individuals. Measured with immunoSEQ multiplex PCR; TCRdb has only the in-frame clones, and not every one. The table has approximately 400,000 clones, about 97% seen once; the top ten hold about 0.32%. Material: memory CD8+ T cells sorted from blood. Indicated subset: CD45RO+ cells pooled with CCR7-negative TemRA cells. The receptor set was obtained from a man aged 30 to 45 in good health.

The J gene is TRBJ2-5, the V gene TRBV6-5; a weak D match, TRBD2 (5 bases). The length of the CDR3 is 14 residues. Germline assignment: CDR1 MNHEY and CDR2 SVGAGI. V was trimmed by 7 bases and J by 5 bases, leaving 17 bases between them. CDR3 DNA sequence: TGTGCCAGCACCTCCGGACCTACTAGGGAGACCCAGTACTTC. Amino acids: CASTSGPTRETQYF.

V is TRBV7-2 and J is TRBJ2-3; 7 bases fit TRBD2. Germline loops: CDR1 SGHTA, CDR2 FQGNSA. Trimming cost V 5 bases and J 3 bases; bases outside gene matches: 11. This CDR3 has 16 residues. DNA of the CDR3: TGTGCCAGCAGCCGACAGATAAGGCGGGAGACAGATACGCAGTATTTT. Protein sequence: CASSRQIRRETDTQYF.

The V call is TRBV2, the J call TRBJ2-3; no definite D call. V lost 3 bases to trimming and J lost 4 bases, with 5 bases between them. Germline V lookup: CDR1 SNHLY, CDR2 FYNNEI. There are 12 residues in the CDR3. CDR3 in amino acids: CASSDPADTQYF. As DNA, the CDR3 is TGTGCCAGCAGTGACCCCGCAGATACGCAGTATTTT. Together with reference TRBV2 and TRBJ2-3, the CDR3 gives the full variable domain: EPEVTQTPSHQVTQMGQEVILRCVPISNHLYFYWYRQILGQKVEFLVSFYNNEISEKSEIFDDQFSVERPDGSNFTLKIRSTKLEDSAMYFCASSDPADTQYFGPGTRLTVL.

Only one count was recorded for this clone. The chain carries TRBV9 and TRBJ2-2, with 10 bases fitting TRBD2. CDR1 is SGDLS, CDR2 YYNGEE, per germline. V dropped 7 bases and J dropped 7; count of bases not matched to a gene: 16. The length of the CDR3 is 17 residues. The CDR3 loop is CASAHTASGRWDGELFF. The CDR3 region has the DNA TGTGCCAGCGCCCACACAGCTAGCGGGAGATGGGACGGGGAGCTGTTTTTT.

This clone was counted once. This chain connects TRBV5-1 to TRBJ1-1; D is possibly TRBD1 (5 bases). This CDR3 region has 13 residues. Germline lookup yields CDR1 SGHRS and CDR2 YFSETQ. V was trimmed by 0 bases and J by 7 bases, leaving 10 bases between them. The CDR3 here is CASSLVRGSEAFF. As DNA, the CDR3 is TGCGCCAGCAGCTTGGTGAGGGGTAGTGAAGCTTTCTTT.

The CDR3 DNA sequence: TGTGCCTGGGAGCAGAGCTCCTACAATGAGCAGTTCTTC. Its translation: CAWEQSSYNEQFF. This sequence joins TRBV30 and TRBJ2-1; no definite D call. Trimming removed 5 bases at V and 0 bases at J, with 8 bases between. CDR1 is GTSNPN and CDR2 is SVGIG in the germline V gene (reference sequence). The CDR3 covers 13 residues.

In DNA form, the CDR3 reads TGCGCCAGCAGCCAAACCTGGGGTGGGGGCACAGATACGCAGTATTTT. Its translation: CASSQTWGGGTDTQYF. This chain joins TRBV4-1 and TRBJ2-3; D remains unclear. The CDR3 totals 16 residues. CDR1 and CDR2 (germline): MGHRA, YSYEKL. Deletions cut 2 bases from V and 1 base from J, with 13 bases between.

V usage is TRBV28 and J usage is TRBJ1-1; D is undetermined. Germline CDR1 is MDHEN and CDR2 is SYDVKM. V gave up 1 base and J gave up 2 bases, with 2 bases separating them. The CDR3 covers 12 residues. CDR3 sequence reads: CASSLYNTEAFF. The CDR3 nucleotides read TGTGCCAGCAGTTTATACAACACTGAAGCTTTCTTT.

J is TRBJ2-5 and V is TRBV30, with 8 positions matching TRBD2. The CDR3 runs to 14 residues. Germline trimming cut 0 bases from V and 2 bases from J; bases unmatched to any gene: 2. Germline values: CDR1 GTSNPN, CDR2 SVGIG (reference sequence). CDR3 in amino acids: CAWSVTGGQETQYF. CDR3 nucleotide sequence: TGTGCCTGGAGTGTGACGGGGGGGCAAGAGACCCAGTACTTC.

V gene TRBV6-1 combines with J gene TRBJ2-6; TRBD1 matches 7 bases. Germline CDR1 is MNHNS and CDR2 is SASEGT. There are 15 residues in the CDR3. Germline trimming cut 6 bases from V and 2 bases from J; bases unmatched to any gene: 4. The DNA for the CDR3 is TGTGCCAGCAGCCACAGGGGCCCTGGGGCCAACGTCCTGACTTTC. Its translation is CASSHRGPGANVLTF.

This clone is a singleton in its sample. The chain carries TRBV5-6 and TRBJ2-1; D may be TRBD2 (6 bases). Trimming pared 4 bases from V and 0 bases from J, leaving 11 bases between. This CDR3 region has 15 residues. Germline CDR1 SGHDT, CDR2 YYEEEE. CDR3 amino acids: CASSADGSSYNEQFF. The CDR3, as DNA: TGTGCCAGCAGCGCGGACGGGAGCTCCTACAATGAGCAGTTCTTC.

V is TRBV10-3 and J is TRBJ2-7, with D possibly TRBD2 on 6 matching bases. Germline values: CDR1 ENHRY, CDR2 SYGVKD. V was clipped by 0 bases and J by 0 bases, with 9 bases between them. The CDR3 is 15 amino acids. CDR3 in amino acids: CAISESVSGSYEQYF. Here the CDR3 DNA reads TGTGCCATCAGTGAGTCGGTTAGCGGCTCCTACGAGCAGTACTTC.

V and J are TRBV10-2 and TRBJ2-1; D gene ambiguous. In germline, CDR1 is WSHSY, CDR2 SAAADI. There are 12 residues in the CDR3. Trimming removed 7 bases from V and 6 bases from J, with 10 bases in between. DNA of the CDR3: TGCGCCAGCACTTTAGAACCCAATGAGCAGTTCTTC. This codes for CASTLEPNEQFF.

The DNA of the CDR3 is TGTGCCAGCAGCTTATCTCCTACCGGGGAGCTGTTTTTT. This encodes CASSLSPTGELFF. This chain links TRBV7-2 with TRBJ2-2; unclear D gene. The V and J ends lost 2 bases and 5 bases respectively, with 6 bases between them. Per the germline V gene, CDR1 is SGHTA and CDR2 is FQGNSA. The CDR3 runs 13 residues.

The genes are TRBV5-3 and TRBJ1-2; possible D gene TRBD1, 5 bases. TRBV5-3 has ORF status, its function being uncertain. The CDR3 runs 17 residues. The germline V and J ends were trimmed by 0 bases and 8 bases, with 23 bases remaining between them. The CDR3 DNA reads TGTGCCAGAAGCTTGGGAGTTCGGGGACGGCAGAGCGTCGGCTACACCTTC. Amino acid sequence: CARSLGVRGRQSVGYTF.

This rearrangement joins TRBV6-5 to TRBJ2-7; 8 bases match TRBD2. Germline CDR1 is MNHEY and CDR2 is SVGAGI. This CDR3 has 16 amino acids. J was trimmed by 0 bases and V by 0 bases; bases with no gene match: 4. CDR3 bases: TGTGCCAGCAGTTACTCCGGAGGGACTAGCTCCTACGAGCAGTACTTC. It encodes CASSYSGGTSSYEQYF.

The rearrangement uses TRBV4-2 and TRBJ2-2; D perhaps matches TRBD2 (6 bases). This CDR3 region has 16 residues. CDR1 and CDR2 from the germline V gene are LGHNA and YNFKEQ. Trimming shortened V by 3 bases and J by 2 bases, and 13 bases separated the two germline ends. CDR3 sequence reads: CASSHPTSPNTGELFF. CDR3 DNA sequence: TGTGCCAGCAGCCATCCTACTAGCCCCAACACCGGGGAGCTGTTTTTT.

The rearrangement uses TRBV7-3 and TRBJ2-1; 8 bases align to TRBD2. CDR3 length: 13 residues. Germline CDR1 SGHTA, CDR2 FQGTGA. The V gene end was trimmed by 5 bases and the J gene end by 10 bases; junction bases not matched to a gene: 7. This CDR3 is CASSIAAGVEQFF. DNA of the CDR3: TGTGCCAGCAGCATCGCAGCGGGAGTCGAGCAGTTCTTC.

The chain combines TRBV19 with TRBJ2-3; a weak D match, TRBD1 (6 bases). Per germline, CDR1 LNHDA and CDR2 SQIVND (reference sequence). Deletions cut 6 bases from V and 3 bases from J, with 16 bases between. The CDR3 length is 15 residues. The CDR3 coding sequence is TGTGCCAGTAGGTTCAGGGGCGGGTATACAGATACGCAGTATTTT. As protein: CASRFRGGYTDTQYF.

The chain employs TRBV21-1 and TRBJ2-7; no check of the table's D call, TRBD1, against the DNA was made. TRBV21-1 is noted as a pseudogene. The CDR3 has 16 amino acids. The CDR3 coding sequence is TGTGCCAGCACCCCTCTAAGGGACAGGGGATTGTACGAGCAGTACTTC. It yields the protein CASTPLRDRGLYEQYF.

CDR3 DNA sequence: TGTGCCAGCAGGTCAGTCTCCTCTGGAAACACCATATATTTT. It translates to CASRSVSSGNTIYF. The chain links TRBV28 to TRBJ1-3; D remains unclear. CDR3 length: 14 amino acids. Germline assignment: CDR1 MDHEN and CDR2 SYDVKM. V was trimmed by 6 bases and J by 0 bases, leaving 9 bases between them.

The chain employs TRBV6-5 and TRBJ2-7, with D perhaps TRBD1 or TRBD2 (5 bases each). Trimming removed 5 bases at V and 1 base at J, with 12 bases between. Per germline, CDR1 MNHEY and CDR2 SVGAGI. CDR3 length equals 14 residues. CDR3 amino acids: CASSGTFRSYEQYF. The CDR3 DNA sequence: TGTGCCAGCAGTGGGACGTTCCGTTCCTACGAGCAGTACTTC.

The rearrangement uses TRBV21-1 and TRBJ1-4. TRBV21-1 is described as a pseudogene. There are 14 residues in the CDR3. Written as DNA, the CDR3 is TGTGCCAGCGTACAAGTCCGGGGGAATGAAAAACTGTTTTTT. Its protein is CASVQVRGNEKLFF.

This chain connects TRBV27 to TRBJ1-2; 8 bases align to TRBD1. The V segment lost 2 bases and the J segment 6 bases; nucleotides outside the gene matches: 11. Germline loops: CDR1 MNHEY, CDR2 SMNVEV (reference sequence). The length of the CDR3 is 16 residues. This CDR3 is CASSLEGRGRSDGYTF. CDR3 bases: TGTGCCAGCAGTTTAGAAGGCAGGGGGCGTTCGGATGGCTACACCTTC.

The rearrangement links TRBV7-2 to TRBJ2-7, with TRBD2 matching 10 bases. This CDR3 region has 15 residues. The J segment lost 1 base and the V segment lost 5 bases, leaving 5 bases of the junction unmatched. Germline V CDR1 and CDR2: SGHTA, FQGNSA. CDR3 nucleotides: TGTGCCAGCAGCGTGACTAGCGGGTTGTCCTACGAGCAGTACTTC. It yields the protein CASSVTSGLSYEQYF.

The chain links TRBV7-9 to TRBJ2-1; D not resolved. V was trimmed by 1 base and J by 4 bases, leaving 14 bases between them. The germline V gene encodes CDR1 SEHNR and CDR2 FQNEAQ (reference sequence). The CDR3 covers 16 residues. DNA of the CDR3: TGTGCCAGCAGCTTAGGCGCCGCGACCAATTACAATGAGCAGTTCTTC. Amino acid sequence: CASSLGAATNYNEQFF.

Written as DNA, the CDR3 is TGTGCCAGCAGCTTGTTGGAGGACCGGGCCAAAGCTTTCTTT. Protein: CASSLLEDRAKAFF. V usage is TRBV5-6 and J usage is TRBJ1-1; D is unclear. Germline lookup yields CDR1 SGHDT and CDR2 YYEEEE. The length of the CDR3 is 14 residues. The V gene lost 1 base and the J gene lost 9 bases, with 16 bases spanning the gap.

The rearrangement uses TRBV13 and TRBJ2-3, with D unresolved. The CDR3 sequence is 13 residues long. V gave up 5 bases and J gave up 0 bases, with 6 bases separating them. Germline assignment: CDR1 PRHDT and CDR2 FYEKMQ (reference sequence). The CDR3 DNA is TGTGCCAGCAGCCCGCTCAGCACAGATACGCAGTATTTT. Amino acid sequence: CASSPLSTDTQYF.

V and J are TRBV30 and TRBJ2-1; D call uncertain. The length of the CDR3 is 14 residues. Trimming took off 1 base at V and 7 bases at J, with 14 bases between the two ends. In germline, CDR1 is GTSNPN, CDR2 SVGIG (reference sequence). The chain's CDR3 is CAWSAAWAWNEQFF. For the CDR3, the DNA is TGTGCCTGGAGTGCAGCCTGGGCTTGGAATGAGCAGTTCTTC.

V usage is TRBV5-4 and J usage is TRBJ2-7; 9 nucleotides agree with TRBD2. CDR3 length: 14 amino acids. From germline, CDR1 is SGHNT and CDR2 YYREEE (reference sequence). Trimming took 4 bases from V and 5 from J; bases not matched to a gene: 7. As DNA, the CDR3 is TGTGCCAGCAGCGCGGGACTAGCAGTCAACGAGCAGTACTTC. The encoded protein is CASSAGLAVNEQYF.

Written as DNA, the CDR3 is TGTGCCAGTAGTATGAAACGGACAGGGAGGAACATTCAGTACTTC. As protein: CASSMKRTGRNIQYF. This chain uses TRBV19 with TRBJ2-4; 8 positions match TRBD1. The CDR3 has 15 amino acids. The ends lost 3 bases at V and 7 bases at J; junction bases unmatched: 8. CDR1 is LNHDA and CDR2 is SQIVND in the germline V gene (reference sequence).

This chain uses TRBV12-1 with TRBJ2-7; the listed D gene, TRBD1, was not tested against the DNA. TRBV12-1 is designated a pseudogene. This CDR3 has 15 amino acids. CDR3 in amino acids: CASSFGPDRRLGEWF. The CDR3, as DNA: TGTGCCAGCAGCTTTGGTCCGGACAGGAGGCTAGGAGAGTGGTTC.